This T cell receptor (beta chain) was sequenced for a study of cytomegalovirus exposure and HLA in healthy donors. This clone was counted between two and nine times. This CDR3 spans 15 amino acids. CDR1 and CDR2 from the germline V gene are SNHLY and FYNNEI. Trimming stripped 2 bases from V and 8 bases from J, with 15 bases between. PCR employed 60 Vbeta and 13 Jbeta primers. Measured with immunoSEQ multiplex PCR; TCRdb has only the in-frame clones, and not every one. The data show fewer than 250,000 clones, 70% to 80% seen once. This clonotype was sampled from a woman in her 30s in good health and CMV-seropositive. The specimen sequenced was PBMCs. This chain links TRBV2 with TRBJ1-4, with D perhaps matching TRBD1 (6 bases). This chain's CDR3 is CASSESGGTNEKLFF. The CDR3 DNA reads TGTGCCAGCAGTGAAAGTGGGGGCACCAACGAAAAACTGTTTTTT.